The rows below give T cell receptor beta chains drawn from one sample of a study of a mutant IDH1 vaccine in newly diagnosed glioma. Their cognate antigens are unknown. Some clones are missing from TCRdb's copy, which holds only in-frame ones; the method was immunoSEQ multiplex PCR. Of about 64,000 clones listed, 74% are singletons. The specimen comprised PBMCs, sampled from a glioma patient whose treatment included an IDH1 peptide vaccine. These receptors originate from a man between 45 and 60 years old with glioma. CDR3s include the opening cysteine and the closing phenylalanine or tryptophan. A D gene is named only where the DNA matches it firmly. Some rows mark clone size as missing; the rest say once, few, many or name a class of expanded clone.

size	V	D	J	DNA	CDR3
.	TRBV27	.	TRBJ2-1	TGTGCCAGCAGTTTCAGGGTGTCGGTCAATGAGCAGTTCTTC	CASSFRVSVNEQFF
.	TRBV4-1	TRBD1	TRBJ1-1	TGCGCCAGCAGCCAAACGACAGGGGAAGACACTGAAGCTTTCTTT	CASSQTTGEDTEAFF
once	TRBV14	.	TRBJ1-1	TGTGCCAGCAGCCCGCGGGACGGGGGCGCTGAAGCTTTCTTT	CASSPRDGGAEAFF
.	TRBV5-1	TRBD1	TRBJ2-7	TGCGCCAGCAGGGGGCGAGGGGGCATCGACGAGCAGTACTTC	CASRGRGGIDEQYF
.	TRBV28	.	TRBJ1-1	TGTGCCAGCAGTTTAAGAGGGACTGAAGCTTTCTTT	CASSLRGTEAFF
.	TRBV6-5	.	TRBJ2-1	TGTGCCAGCAGTAGGGGGAGCTACGACAATGAGCAGTTCTTC	CASSRGSYDNEQFF
.	TRBV7-2	.	TRBJ2-1	TGTGCCAGCAGCTTAAGTCCCCGAGACTTAGGGAATGAGCAGTTCTTC	CASSLSPRDLGNEQFF
.	TRBV11-1	.	TRBJ2-7	TGTGCCAGCAGCTCAAACGAAGGGTTCTCCTACGAGCAGTACTTC	CASSSNEGFSYEQYF
once	TRBV4-2	TRBD2	TRBJ2-3	TGTGCCAGCAGCCAACGGCTAGCGGCAGATACGCAGTATTTT	CASSQRLAADTQYF
.	TRBV7-9	TRBD2	TRBJ2-1	TGTGCCAGCACCTCTCTAGCGGGGGGTTTTGATGAGCAGTTCTTC	CASTSLAGGFDEQFF
.	TRBV7-2	TRBD1	TRBJ1-3	TGTGCCAGCAGCATCGGGACAGGCAAGGTCTCTGGAAACACCATATATTTT	CASSIGTGKVSGNTIYF
.	TRBV6-1	.	TRBJ2-2	TGTGCCAGCAGTGGCCCCAGGGGTAGGAACACCGGGGAGCTGTTTTTT	CASSGPRGRNTGELFF
few	TRBV2	.	TRBJ2-7	TGTGCCAGCAGGGTTGACGGTCTAAGCTCCTACGAGCAGTACTTC	CASRVDGLSSYEQYF
few	TRBV10-3	TRBD1	TRBJ1-2	TGTGCCATCCTCAGGGGGCCTAACTATGGCTACACCTTC	CAILRGPNYGYTF
.	TRBV4-1	.	TRBJ2-5	TGCGCCAGCAGCCAAGATGGGACGACGGAGACCCAGTACTTC	CASSQDGTTETQYF
few	TRBV7-8	.	TRBJ1-2	TGTGCCAGCAGTCAGGACGCTGACTATGGCTACACCTTC	CASSQDADYGYTF
.	TRBV9	TRBD2	TRBJ2-3	TGTGCCAGCAGCGAGCTAGCGGGCACAGATACGCAGTATTTT	CASSELAGTDTQYF
few	TRBV30	.	TRBJ1-2	TGTGCCTGGAGTGGGATCCAGGGCTATGGCTACACCTTC	CAWSGIQGYGYTF
.	TRBV7-2	.	TRBJ2-5	TGTGCCAGCAGCTTTTCCCAGGGGCAAGAGACCCAGTACTTC	CASSFSQGQETQYF
.	TRBV11-3	.	TRBJ1-5	TGTGCCAGCAGCTTACACGATATGGACGGGGGAAATCAGCCCCAGCATTTT	CASSLHDMDGGNQPQHF
.	TRBV20-1	TRBD1	TRBJ1-4	TGCAGTGCGGGACAGCCAGAAAAACTGTTTTTT	CSAGQPEKLFF
.	TRBV6-5	TRBD2	TRBJ2-1	TGTGCCAGCAGTTACAAGCGGGGGGGCCGTGAGCAGTTCTTC	CASSYKRGGREQFF
few	TRBV5-6	TRBD2	TRBJ2-3	TGTGCCAGCAGCTCTACTTTTGGGGGGGGGACAGATACGCAGTATTTT	CASSSTFGGGTDTQYF
.	TRBV6-5	TRBD2	TRBJ2-3	TGTGCCAGCAGCCTAAACCGGGGGGGTCAAGATACGCAGTATTTT	CASSLNRGGQDTQYF
.	TRBV11-2	TRBD2	TRBJ2-7	TGTGCCAGCAGCGCGATCCCGGGACTAGCGGGGTATAGGTACGAGCAGTACTTC	CASSAIPGLAGYRYEQYF
.	TRBV6-5	TRBD1	TRBJ1-4	TGTGCCAGCAGTTACTCAGGGACAGGGCGGGAAAAACTGTTTTTT	CASSYSGTGREKLFF
.	TRBV20-1	.	TRBJ1-1	TGCAGTGCGCCTATATTGGGGGCTTTCTTT	CSAPILGAFF
once	TRBV5-1	TRBD1	TRBJ1-1	TGCGCCAGCAGCCCACCCGGGACAGGGGGCACTGAAGCTTTCTTT	CASSPPGTGGTEAFF
.	TRBV7-3	TRBD1	TRBJ2-7	TGTGCCAGCAGCTTGGACAGGGGGTACGAGCAGTACTTC	CASSLDRGYEQYF
.	TRBV2	TRBD2	TRBJ2-4	TGTGCCAGCAGGACTAGCGGCTTAGCCAAAAACATTCAGTACTTC	CASRTSGLAKNIQYF
.	TRBV5-6	TRBD1	TRBJ2-7	TGTGCCAGCAGCTCCATTTCACCGGGACAGACCTACGAGCAGTACTTC	CASSSISPGQTYEQYF
.	TRBV4-2	.	TRBJ1-4	TGTGCCAGCAGCCAAGATCAGGTTAATGAAAAACTGTTTTTT	CASSQDQVNEKLFF
.	TRBV25-1	.	TRBJ2-7	TGTGCCAGCAGTGAATTTGGTTACTACGAGCAGTACTTC	CASSEFGYYEQYF
.	TRBV5-1	.	TRBJ2-1	TGCGCCAGCAGCATGCAGGGTATCGATGAGCAGTTCTTC	CASSMQGIDEQFF
.	TRBV5-4	.	TRBJ1-3	TGTGCCAGCAGCTTGAGGGGCACGCACACCATATATTTT	CASSLRGTHTIYF
once	TRBV29-1	TRBD1	TRBJ1-2	TGCAGCGTTGAAAAGGCAGGGGGCAGCTACACCTTC	CSVEKAGGSYTF
few	TRBV5-4	.	TRBJ1-6	TGTGCCAGCAGCTTGCTCACCTCCTATAATTCACCCCTCCACTTT	CASSLLTSYNSPLHF
.	TRBV2	TRBD2	TRBJ2-5	TGTGCCAGCAGGGGGACTAGCGGCTCCCAAGAGACCCAGTACTTC	CASRGTSGSQETQYF
.	TRBV27	.	TRBJ2-7	TGTGCCAGCAGTACGACAGATACCTACGAGCAGTACTTC	CASSTTDTYEQYF
.	TRBV4-1	TRBD1	TRBJ2-2	TGCGCCAGCAGCTCCGGGACAGATAACACCGGGGAGCTGTTTTTT	CASSSGTDNTGELFF
few	TRBV9	TRBD1	TRBJ1-2	TGTGCCAGCAGCGTAGATACAGGGGGCGGCTACACCTTC	CASSVDTGGGYTF
few	TRBV18	TRBD1	TRBJ1-5	TGTGCCAGCTCATACAGGGGGCCCTCGAAAATAGCCAATCAGCCCCAGCATTTT	CASSYRGPSKIANQPQHF
.	TRBV7-9	.	TRBJ2-7	TGTGCCAGCAGCTTACCCGGGACGGATCCCTACGAGCAGTACTTC	CASSLPGTDPYEQYF
.	TRBV5-6	.	TRBJ1-2	TGTGCCAGCAGCCCCACGAGGGGAAACTATGGCTACACCTTC	CASSPTRGNYGYTF
.	TRBV4-2	TRBD2	TRBJ2-1	TGTGCCAGCAGCCAAGATTTACCCGGACTAGCGAATGAGCAGTTCTTC	CASSQDLPGLANEQFF
few	TRBV6-4	.	TRBJ1-5	TGTGCCAGCAGTGTAGCCATTAATCAGCCCCAGCATTTT	CASSVAINQPQHF
.	TRBV2	TRBD1	TRBJ1-1	TGTGCCAGCAACGACAGGGGTACGAACACTGAAGCTTTCTTT	CASNDRGTNTEAFF
.	TRBV9	.	TRBJ2-7	TGTGCCAGCAGTCCTAGGGGGAACTACGAGCAGTACTTC	CASSPRGNYEQYF
few	TRBV19	TRBD1	TRBJ2-1	TGTGCCAGTAGTATGGTACAGGGGCGAGGTGAGCAGTTCTTC	CASSMVQGRGEQFF
.	TRBV5-5	.	TRBJ2-7	TGTGCCAGCAGCTTCTCTTCCGGCCGAAGCTCCTACGAGCAGTACTTC	CASSFSSGRSSYEQYF
.	TRBV7-8	.	TRBJ2-5	TGTGCCAGCGGCCCTGGGTCAGGGACCCAGTACTTC	CASGPGSGTQYF